The 12 T cell receptor beta chains below all came from one sample that was sequenced in a study of CD8 T cells in ankylosing spondylitis. MiXCR, run by TCRdb on the 5' RACE reads, gives a single entry per CDR3 protein. The table records 200,000 to 300,000 distinct CDR3 sequences, under 30% of them present only once. The sample comprised blood, either unsorted or a sorted T cell fraction (not recorded which). The receptor set was obtained from a male donor with ankylosing spondylitis or in good health (not recorded which).

As regards this clonotype: The junction and the germline gene differ at one end; a read error may be behind it. V usage is TRBV20-1 and J usage is TRBJ2-1, with 10 nucleotides matching TRBD2. The germline gives CDR1 DFQATT, CDR2 SNEGSKA (reference sequence). The CDR3 consists of 16 residues. CDR3 coding DNA: TGCTGTGCTAGTAGGCTAGCGGGGGCCAGGTACAATGAGCAGTTCTTC. It yields the protein CCASRLAGARYNEQFF.

This chain uses TRBV15 with TRBJ2-3; D possibly corresponds to TRBD1 (6 bases). V lost 2 bases to trimming and J lost 3 bases, with 12 bases between them. The CDR3 runs to 15 residues. The V gene's germline CDR1 is LNHNV and CDR2 YYDKDF (reference sequence). The CDR3 nucleotides read TGTGCCACCAGCAGACGGACAGAGGCAACAGATACGCAGTATTTT. It encodes CATSRRTEATDTQYF. Using reference TRBV15 and TRBJ2-3 for the parts outside the CDR3, the full variable domain is DAMVIQNPRYQVTQFGKPVTLSCSQTLNHNVMYWYQQKSSQAPKLLFHYYDKDFNNEADTPDNFQSRRPNTSFCFLDIRSPGLGDTAMYLCATSRRTEATDTQYFGPGTRLTVL.

This clonotype was recorded a few times. The chain links TRBV20-1 to TRBJ2-7, with 7 bases identical to TRBD1. The V segment lost 4 bases and the J segment 5 bases; nucleotides outside the gene matches: 5. The CDR3 is 12 amino acids. Looked up from germline, CDR1 is DFQATT and CDR2 is SNEGSKA (reference sequence). CDR3: CSAIRGKNEQYF. The CDR3 DNA reads TGCAGTGCTATCAGGGGGAAGAACGAGCAGTACTTC.

This clonotype was seen many times. J is TRBJ2-7 and V is TRBV29-1, with 7 bases that match TRBD1. The CDR3 consists of 14 residues. Trimming took 4 bases from V and 0 from J; bases not matched to a gene: 6. CDR1 and CDR2 (germline): SQVTM, ANQGSEA. CDR3 DNA: TGCAGCGTTGTAGGACAGGCTAGCTCCTACGAGCAGTACTTC. Residues: CSVVGQASSYEQYF.

The V gene is TRBV29-1, the J gene TRBJ1-1, with unresolved D. There are 15 residues in the CDR3. Germline V gene lookup returns CDR1 SQVTM and CDR2 ANQGSEA. The V end was cut by 4 bases, the J end by 5 bases, with 20 bases between. Written as DNA, the CDR3 is TGCAGCGTTGGGGCCAGACTCAACCGGCGGACTGAAGCTTTCTTT. Its translation: CSVGARLNRRTEAFF.

This clonotype was detected a few times. The rearrangement uses TRBV12-3 or TRBV12-4 and TRBJ1-2; D gene ambiguous. The V gene lost 4 bases and the J gene lost 4 bases, with 10 bases spanning the gap. The CDR3 is 13 amino acids. CDR3 amino acids: CASSSVSSYGYTF. The CDR3 DNA sequence: TGTGCCAGCAGTTCTGTCTCCTCCTATGGCTACACCTTC.

This clonotype was picked up a small number of times. The rearrangement uses TRBV6-1 and TRBJ2-1; no clear D gene. The germline gives CDR1 MNHNS, CDR2 SASEGT. The V end was cut by 2 bases, the J end by 2 bases, with 13 bases between. The CDR3 consists of 16 residues. The CDR3 region has the DNA TGTGCCAGCAGTGAAAGCCCCCTCCCCCCCTACAATGAGCAGTTCTTC. Translated, it gives CASSESPLPPYNEQFF.

Here the CDR3 reads CASSLSQLTEAFF. In DNA form, the CDR3 reads TGTGCCAGCAGTTTATCACAGCTCACTGAAGCTTTCTTT. The rearrangement links TRBV12-3 or TRBV12-4 to TRBJ1-1; no firm D call. This CDR3 region has 13 residues. Trimming left V 2 bases short and J 4 bases short, with 8 bases between.

This chain connects TRBV20-1 to TRBJ2-7, with 7 bases that match TRBD2. This CDR3 contains 15 residues. Trimming took 0 bases from V and 2 from J; bases not matched to a gene: 7. CDR1 and CDR2 (germline): DFQATT, SNEGSKA (reference sequence). The CDR3 protein is CSARDHREDPYEQYF. The CDR3 region has the DNA TGCAGTGCTAGAGATCACCGGGAGGACCCCTACGAGCAGTACTTC.

This sequence joins TRBV4-1 and TRBJ1-5; TRBD1 matches 10 bases. The germline gives CDR1 MGHRA, CDR2 YSYEKL. The CDR3 covers 17 residues. Germline trimming cut 2 bases from V and 5 bases from J; bases unmatched to any gene: 9. In DNA form, the CDR3 reads TGCGCCAGCAGCCAATGGAGGGACAGGGGTGACGATCAGCCCCAGCATTTT. Translation gives CASSQWRDRGDDQPQHF.

There are many counts of this clonotype. This chain uses TRBV25-1 with TRBJ2-3; D unclear. This CDR3 has 13 residues. V was pared by 6 bases and J by 4 bases, with 11 bases between. Germline CDR1 reads MGHDK; CDR2 reads SYGVNS. CDR3 loop: CASRAHGSDTQYF. The CDR3 DNA reads TGTGCCAGCAGGGCTCATGGGTCAGATACGCAGTATTTT.

V is TRBV29-1 and J is TRBJ2-5; D perhaps matches TRBD1 (6 bases). Trimming cost V 3 bases and J 9 bases, with 14 bases left between them. Germline V CDR1 and CDR2: SQVTM, ANQGSEA. The CDR3 covers 12 residues. The CDR3 region has the DNA TGCAGCGTTGAGGCATGGGCAGGGGCCCAGTACTTC. Protein: CSVEAWAGAQYF.